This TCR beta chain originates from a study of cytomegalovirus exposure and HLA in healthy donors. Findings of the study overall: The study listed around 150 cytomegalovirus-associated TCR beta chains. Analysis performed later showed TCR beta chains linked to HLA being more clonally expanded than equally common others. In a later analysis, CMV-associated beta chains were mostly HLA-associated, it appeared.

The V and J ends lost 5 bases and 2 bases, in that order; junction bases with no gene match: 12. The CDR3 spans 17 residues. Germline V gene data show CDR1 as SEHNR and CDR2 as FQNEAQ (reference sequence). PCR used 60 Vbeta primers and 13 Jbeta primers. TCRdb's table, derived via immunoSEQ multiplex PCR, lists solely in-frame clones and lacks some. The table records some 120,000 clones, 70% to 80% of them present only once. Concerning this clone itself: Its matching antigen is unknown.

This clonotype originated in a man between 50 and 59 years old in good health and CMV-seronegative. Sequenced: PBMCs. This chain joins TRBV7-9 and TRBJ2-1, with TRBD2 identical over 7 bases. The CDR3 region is CASSPGHFGGAYNEQFF. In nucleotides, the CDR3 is TGTGCCAGCAGCCCTGGGCATTTTGGGGGGGCCTACAATGAGCAGTTCTTC.